This TCR beta chain originates from a study of tumor-infiltrating lymphocytes in primary liver carcinoma. Study-wide findings and caveats: The difference in top-250-clone fraction between tumors and blood was significant, favoring tumors (p = 0.039).

With regard to this clonotype: Its antigen remains unknown.

The CDR3 is 14 amino acids. With V trimmed by 2 bases and J by 5 bases, 5 bases remained unmatched. Germline lookup yields CDR1 SGHRS and CDR2 YFSETQ. The authors made TCR beta cDNA from roughly 480 ng total RNA with a constant-region primer. Nested multiplex PCR, run for three rounds with slightly modified ARM-PCR, yielded TCR beta libraries. The first two PCR rounds, around 11 cycles each, used TRBV1-TRBV30 forward primers and a C-beta reverse primer. MiXCR was run by TCRdb on the multiplex PCR reads, yielding one entry per CDR3 protein. The table shows roughly 80,000 distinct CDR3 sequences, with approximately 62% occurring only once. Scientists recovered RNA and DNA together from about 21-30 mg of unsorted bulk tissue. Chronic HBV infection affected patients, none of whom had received treatment.

This chain uses TRBV5-1 with TRBJ2-5, with 8 nucleotides matching TRBD1. The material sequenced was tumor-adjacent normal liver tissue. The source is a man aged 40-55 years with primary liver carcinoma and hepatitis B virus infection. This chain's CDR3 is CASSLTGGGETQYF. CDR3 DNA sequence: TGCGCCAGCAGCTTAACAGGGGGTGGTGAGACCCAGTACTTC.